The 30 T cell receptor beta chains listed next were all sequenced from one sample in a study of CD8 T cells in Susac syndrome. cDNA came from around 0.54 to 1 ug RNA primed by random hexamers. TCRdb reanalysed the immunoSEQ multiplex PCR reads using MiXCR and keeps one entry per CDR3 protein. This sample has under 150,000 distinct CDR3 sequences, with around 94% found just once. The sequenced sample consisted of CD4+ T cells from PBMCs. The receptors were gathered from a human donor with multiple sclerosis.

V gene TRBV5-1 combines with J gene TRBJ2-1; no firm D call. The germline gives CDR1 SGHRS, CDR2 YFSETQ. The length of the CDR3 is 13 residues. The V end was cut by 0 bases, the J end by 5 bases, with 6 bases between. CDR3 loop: CASSLGRNNEQFF. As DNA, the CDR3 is TGCGCCAGCAGCTTGGGGCGAAACAATGAGCAGTTCTTC.

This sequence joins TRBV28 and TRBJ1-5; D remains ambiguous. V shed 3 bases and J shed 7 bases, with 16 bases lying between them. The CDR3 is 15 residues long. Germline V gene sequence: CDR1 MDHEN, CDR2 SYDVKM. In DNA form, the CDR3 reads TGTGCCAGCAGTTTGGGCGGGCTGACCTCCCAGCCCCAGCATTTT. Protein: CASSLGGLTSQPQHF.

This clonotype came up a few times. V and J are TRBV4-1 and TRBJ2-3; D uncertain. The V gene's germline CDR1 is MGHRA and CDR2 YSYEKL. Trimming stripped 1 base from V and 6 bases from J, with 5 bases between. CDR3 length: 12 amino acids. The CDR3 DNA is TGCGCCAGCAGCCAAGTTATGGATACGCAGTATTTT. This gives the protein CASSQVMDTQYF.

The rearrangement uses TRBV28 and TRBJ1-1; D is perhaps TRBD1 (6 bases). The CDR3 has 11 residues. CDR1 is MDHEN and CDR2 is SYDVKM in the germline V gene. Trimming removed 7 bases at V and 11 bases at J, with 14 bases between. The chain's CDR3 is CASMAYRDAFF. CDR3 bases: TGTGCCAGCATGGCTTACAGGGATGCTTTCTTT.

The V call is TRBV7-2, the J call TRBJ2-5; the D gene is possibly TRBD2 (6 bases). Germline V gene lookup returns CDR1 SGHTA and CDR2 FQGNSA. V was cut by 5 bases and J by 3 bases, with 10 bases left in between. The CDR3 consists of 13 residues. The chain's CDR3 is CASSQGLEETQYF. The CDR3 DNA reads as TGTGCCAGCAGCCAGGGACTGGAAGAGACCCAGTACTTC.

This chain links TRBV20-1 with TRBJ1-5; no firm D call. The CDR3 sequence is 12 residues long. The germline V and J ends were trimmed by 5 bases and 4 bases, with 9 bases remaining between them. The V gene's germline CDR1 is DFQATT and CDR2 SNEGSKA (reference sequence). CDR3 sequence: CSAEDGNQPQHF. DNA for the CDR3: TGCAGTGCTGAGGACGGTAATCAGCCCCAGCATTTT.

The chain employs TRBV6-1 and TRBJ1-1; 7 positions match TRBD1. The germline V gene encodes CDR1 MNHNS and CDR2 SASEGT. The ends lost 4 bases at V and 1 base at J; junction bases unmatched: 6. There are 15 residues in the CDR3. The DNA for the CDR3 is TGTGCCAGCAGTGTTTTAGGGGGCTCGAACACTGAAGCTTTCTTT. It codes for CASSVLGGSNTEAFF.

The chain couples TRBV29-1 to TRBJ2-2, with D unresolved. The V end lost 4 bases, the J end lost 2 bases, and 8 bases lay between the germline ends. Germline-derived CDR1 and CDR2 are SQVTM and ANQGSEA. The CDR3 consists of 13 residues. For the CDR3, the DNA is TGCAGCGTTGGACTGAGCAACACCGGGGAGCTGTTTTTT. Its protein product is CSVGLSNTGELFF.

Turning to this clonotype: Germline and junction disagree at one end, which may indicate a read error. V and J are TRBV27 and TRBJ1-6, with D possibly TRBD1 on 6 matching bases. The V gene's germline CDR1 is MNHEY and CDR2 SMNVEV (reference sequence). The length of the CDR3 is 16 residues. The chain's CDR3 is CASSSEGGRSNSALHF. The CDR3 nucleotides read TGTGCCAGCAGTTCTGAAGGGGGTAGGAGTAATTCAGCCCTCCACTTT.

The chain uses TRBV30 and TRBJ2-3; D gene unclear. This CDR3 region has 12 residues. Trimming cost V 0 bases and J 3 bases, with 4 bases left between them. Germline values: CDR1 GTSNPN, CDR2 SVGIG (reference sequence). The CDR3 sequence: CAWSVHTDTQYF. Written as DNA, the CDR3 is TGTGCCTGGAGTGTACATACAGATACGCAGTATTTT.

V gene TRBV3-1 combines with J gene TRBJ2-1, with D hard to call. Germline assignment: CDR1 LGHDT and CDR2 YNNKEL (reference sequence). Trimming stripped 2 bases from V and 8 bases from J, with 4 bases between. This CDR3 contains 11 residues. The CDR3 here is CASSQQYEQFF. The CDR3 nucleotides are TGTGCCAGCAGCCAACAATATGAGCAGTTCTTC.

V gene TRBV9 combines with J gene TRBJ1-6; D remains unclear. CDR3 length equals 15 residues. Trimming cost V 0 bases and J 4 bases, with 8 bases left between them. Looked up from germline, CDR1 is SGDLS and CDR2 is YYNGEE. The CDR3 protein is CASSVVAAYNSPLHF. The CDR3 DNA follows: TGTGCCAGCAGCGTAGTGGCAGCTTATAATTCACCCCTCCACTTT.

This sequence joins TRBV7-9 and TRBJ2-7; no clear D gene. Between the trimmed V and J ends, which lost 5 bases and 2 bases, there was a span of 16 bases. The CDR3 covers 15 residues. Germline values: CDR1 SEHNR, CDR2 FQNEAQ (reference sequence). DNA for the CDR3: TGTGCCAGCAGCCAAGGAGCAGGTACTACCTACGAGCAGTACTTC. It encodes CASSQGAGTTYEQYF.

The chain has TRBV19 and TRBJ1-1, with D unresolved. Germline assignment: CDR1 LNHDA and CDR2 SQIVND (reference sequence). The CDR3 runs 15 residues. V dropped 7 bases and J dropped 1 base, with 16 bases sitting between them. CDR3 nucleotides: TGTGCCAGTAAAACCGGGCCCCAGTGGAACACTGAAGCTTTCTTT. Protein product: CASKTGPQWNTEAFF. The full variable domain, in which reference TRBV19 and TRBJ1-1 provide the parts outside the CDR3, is DGGITQSPKYLFRKEGQNVTLSCEQNLNHDAMYWYRQDPGQGLRLIYYSQIVNDFQKGDIAEGYSVSREKKESFPLTVTSAQKNPTAFYLCASKTGPQWNTEAFFGQGTRLTVV.

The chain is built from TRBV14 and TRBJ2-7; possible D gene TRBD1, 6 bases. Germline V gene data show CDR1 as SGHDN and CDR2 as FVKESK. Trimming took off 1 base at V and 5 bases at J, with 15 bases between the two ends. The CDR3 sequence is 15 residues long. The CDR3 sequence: CASSQGQAAFHEQYF. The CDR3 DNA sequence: TGTGCCAGCAGCCAAGGACAGGCTGCTTTCCACGAGCAGTACTTC.

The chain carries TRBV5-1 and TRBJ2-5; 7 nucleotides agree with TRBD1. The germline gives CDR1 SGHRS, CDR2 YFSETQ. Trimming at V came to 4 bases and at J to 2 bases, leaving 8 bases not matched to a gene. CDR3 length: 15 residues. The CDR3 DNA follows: TGCGCCAGCAGCCACGCCGGGACAGTTCAAGAGACCCAGTACTTC. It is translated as CASSHAGTVQETQYF.

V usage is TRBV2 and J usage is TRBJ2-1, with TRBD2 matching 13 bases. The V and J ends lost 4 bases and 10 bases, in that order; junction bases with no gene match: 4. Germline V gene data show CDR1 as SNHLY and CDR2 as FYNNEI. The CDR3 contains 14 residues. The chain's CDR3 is CASSVRLAGGEQFF. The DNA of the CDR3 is TGTGCCAGCAGTGTACGACTAGCGGGGGGAGAGCAGTTCTTC.

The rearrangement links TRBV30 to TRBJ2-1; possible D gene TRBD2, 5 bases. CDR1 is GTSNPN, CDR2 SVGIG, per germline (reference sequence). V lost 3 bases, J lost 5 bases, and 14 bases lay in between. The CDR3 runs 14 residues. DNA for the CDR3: TGTGCCTGGAGAGCACCGGGATCTAACAATGAGCAGTTCTTC. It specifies CAWRAPGSNNEQFF.

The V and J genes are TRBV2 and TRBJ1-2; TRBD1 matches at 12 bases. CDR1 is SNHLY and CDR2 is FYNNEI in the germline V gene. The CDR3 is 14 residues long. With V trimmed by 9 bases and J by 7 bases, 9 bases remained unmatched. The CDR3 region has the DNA TGTGCCAGGGCAGGGACAGGGGGCCGGAGTGGCTACACCTTC. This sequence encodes CARAGTGGRSGYTF.

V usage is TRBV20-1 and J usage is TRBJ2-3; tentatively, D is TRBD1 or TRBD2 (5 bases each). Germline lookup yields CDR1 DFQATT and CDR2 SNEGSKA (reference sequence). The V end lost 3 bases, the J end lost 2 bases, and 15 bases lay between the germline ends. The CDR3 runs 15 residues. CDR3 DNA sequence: TGCAGTGCTAGTTCAACGGGGCCCTTCACAGATACGCAGTATTTT. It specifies CSASSTGPFTDTQYF.

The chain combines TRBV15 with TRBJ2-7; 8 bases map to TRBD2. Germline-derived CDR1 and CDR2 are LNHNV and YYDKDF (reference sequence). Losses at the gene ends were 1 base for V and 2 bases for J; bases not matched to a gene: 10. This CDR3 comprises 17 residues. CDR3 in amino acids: CATSRAQGSGVTYEQYF. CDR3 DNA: TGTGCCACCAGCAGAGCCCAAGGTAGCGGGGTAACCTACGAGCAGTACTTC.

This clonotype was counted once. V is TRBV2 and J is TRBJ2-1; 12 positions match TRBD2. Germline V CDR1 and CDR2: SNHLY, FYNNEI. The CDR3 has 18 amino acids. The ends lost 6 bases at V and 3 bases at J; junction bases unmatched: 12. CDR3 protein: CASSSRVILAGGYNEQFF. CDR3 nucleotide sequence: TGTGCCAGCAGCTCTAGAGTGATACTAGCGGGAGGCTACAATGAGCAGTTCTTC.

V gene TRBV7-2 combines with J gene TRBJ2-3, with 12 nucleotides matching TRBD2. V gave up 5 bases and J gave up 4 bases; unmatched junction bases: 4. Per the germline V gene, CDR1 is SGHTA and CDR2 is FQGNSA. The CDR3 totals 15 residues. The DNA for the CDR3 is TGTGCCAGCAGCCTGACTAGCGGGGGCGCAGATACGCAGTATTTT. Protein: CASSLTSGGADTQYF. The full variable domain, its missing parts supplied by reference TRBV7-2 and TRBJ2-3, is GAGVSQSPSNKVTEKGKDVELRCDPISGHTALYWYRQSLGQGLEFLIYFQGNSAPDKSGLPSDRFSAERTGGSVSTLTIQRTQQEDSAVYLCASSLTSGGADTQYFGPGTRLTVL.

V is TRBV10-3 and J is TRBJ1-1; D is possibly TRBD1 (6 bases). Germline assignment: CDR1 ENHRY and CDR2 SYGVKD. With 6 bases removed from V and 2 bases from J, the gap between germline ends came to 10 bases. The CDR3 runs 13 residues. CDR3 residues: CAISLQGNTEAFF. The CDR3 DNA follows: TGTGCCATCAGCCTACAGGGAAACACTGAAGCTTTCTTT.

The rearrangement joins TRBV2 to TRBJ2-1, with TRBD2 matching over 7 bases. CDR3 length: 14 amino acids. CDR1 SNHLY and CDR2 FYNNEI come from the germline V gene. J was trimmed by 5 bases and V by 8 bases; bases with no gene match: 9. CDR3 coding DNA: TGTGCCAGCTTGGCGGGAGAAAAAAACAATGAGCAGTTCTTC. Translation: CASLAGEKNNEQFF.

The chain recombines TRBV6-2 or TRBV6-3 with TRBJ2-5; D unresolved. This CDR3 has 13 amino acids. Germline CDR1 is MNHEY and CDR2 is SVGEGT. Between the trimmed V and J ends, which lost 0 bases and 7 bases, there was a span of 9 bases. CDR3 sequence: CASSYSLVPTQYF. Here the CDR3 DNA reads TGTGCCAGCAGTTACTCCTTGGTCCCGACCCAGTACTTC.

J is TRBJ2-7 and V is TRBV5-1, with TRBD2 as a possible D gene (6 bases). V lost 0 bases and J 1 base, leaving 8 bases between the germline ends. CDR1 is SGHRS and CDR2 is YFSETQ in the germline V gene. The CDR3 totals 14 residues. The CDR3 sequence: CASSLAGTSYEQYF. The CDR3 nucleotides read TGCGCCAGCAGCTTGGCTGGGACTTCCTACGAGCAGTACTTC.

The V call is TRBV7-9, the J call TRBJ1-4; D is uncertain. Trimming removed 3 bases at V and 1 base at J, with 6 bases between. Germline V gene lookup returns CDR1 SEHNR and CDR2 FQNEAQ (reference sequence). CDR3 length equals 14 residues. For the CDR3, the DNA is TGTGCCAGCAGCTTCGGAGGAACTAATGAAAAACTGTTTTTT. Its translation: CASSFGGTNEKLFF.

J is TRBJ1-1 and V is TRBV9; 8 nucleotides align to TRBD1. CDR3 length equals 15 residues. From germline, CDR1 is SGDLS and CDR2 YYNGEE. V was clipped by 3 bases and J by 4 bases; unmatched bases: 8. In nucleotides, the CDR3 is TGTGCCAGCAGCGACCGACAGGGGAGGGTCACTGAAGCTTTCTTT. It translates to CASSDRQGRVTEAFF. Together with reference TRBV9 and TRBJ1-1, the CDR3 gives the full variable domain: DSGVTQTPKHLITATGQRVTLRCSPRSGDLSVYWYQQSLDQGLQFLIQYYNGEERAKGNILERFSAQQFPDLHSELNLSSLELGDSALYFCASSDRQGRVTEAFFGQGTRLTVV.

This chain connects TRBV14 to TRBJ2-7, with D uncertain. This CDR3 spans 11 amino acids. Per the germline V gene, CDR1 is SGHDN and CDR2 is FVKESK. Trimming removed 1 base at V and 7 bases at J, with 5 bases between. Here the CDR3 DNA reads TGTGCCAGCAGCCAAGCTAGAGAGCAGTACTTC. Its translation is CASSQAREQYF. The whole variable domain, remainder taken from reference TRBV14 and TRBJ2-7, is EAGVTQFPSHSVIEKGQTVTLRCDPISGHDNLYWYRRVMGKEIKFLLHFVKESKQDESGMPNNRFLAERTGGTYSTLKVQPAELEDSGVYFCASSQAREQYFGPGTRLTVT.